The source of this T cell receptor beta chain is a study of CD8+CD57+ T cells in acquired aplastic anemia. Study overall: Isolated CD4+ and CD8+ cells, once sorted, yielded DNA averaging roughly 3.2 ug. On average, healthy donors gave about 10.8 million reads for CD4+ cells.

Overall study results and limits: No significant difference in CD8+ Simpson's diversity was found between patients and controls. Patients had twenty-nine CD8+ CDR3 sequences in common with controls (the shared set).

Using genomic DNA as the template, TCR beta VDJ and CDR3 profiling was carried out. TCRdb independently ran MiXCR on the reads; one entry per CDR3 protein. The sample records 400,000 to 500,000 distinct CDR3 sequences, approximately 70% being singletons. From germline, CDR1 is SGHTA and CDR2 FQGTGA. The CDR3 is 13 amino acids long, termini counted. As regards this clonotype: What it binds is not known. It is likely a read error, because the conserved phenylalanine at the end of the CDR3 is missing. The limits of the CDR3 on the DNA are not certain, so only TCRdb's listed CDR3 is given.

Sample: sorted CD4+, CD8+, or CD8+CD57+ T cells (not recorded which) from PBMCs. The V call is TRBV7-3, the J call TRBJ1-4. This TCR was recovered from a human donor in good health, serving as a control. This CDR3 is CASSFSDYQGPFL.